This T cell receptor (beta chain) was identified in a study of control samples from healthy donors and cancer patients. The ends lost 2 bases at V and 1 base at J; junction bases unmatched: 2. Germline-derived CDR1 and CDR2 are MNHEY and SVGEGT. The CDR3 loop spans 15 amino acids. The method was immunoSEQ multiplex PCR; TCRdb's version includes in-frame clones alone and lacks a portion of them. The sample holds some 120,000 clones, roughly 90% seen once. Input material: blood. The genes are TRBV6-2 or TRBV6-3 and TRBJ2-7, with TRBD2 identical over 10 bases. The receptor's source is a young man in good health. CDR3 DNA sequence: TGTGCCAGCAGTTACCTTAGCGGGAGGTCCTACGAGCAGTACTTC. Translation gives CASSYLSGRSYEQYF.